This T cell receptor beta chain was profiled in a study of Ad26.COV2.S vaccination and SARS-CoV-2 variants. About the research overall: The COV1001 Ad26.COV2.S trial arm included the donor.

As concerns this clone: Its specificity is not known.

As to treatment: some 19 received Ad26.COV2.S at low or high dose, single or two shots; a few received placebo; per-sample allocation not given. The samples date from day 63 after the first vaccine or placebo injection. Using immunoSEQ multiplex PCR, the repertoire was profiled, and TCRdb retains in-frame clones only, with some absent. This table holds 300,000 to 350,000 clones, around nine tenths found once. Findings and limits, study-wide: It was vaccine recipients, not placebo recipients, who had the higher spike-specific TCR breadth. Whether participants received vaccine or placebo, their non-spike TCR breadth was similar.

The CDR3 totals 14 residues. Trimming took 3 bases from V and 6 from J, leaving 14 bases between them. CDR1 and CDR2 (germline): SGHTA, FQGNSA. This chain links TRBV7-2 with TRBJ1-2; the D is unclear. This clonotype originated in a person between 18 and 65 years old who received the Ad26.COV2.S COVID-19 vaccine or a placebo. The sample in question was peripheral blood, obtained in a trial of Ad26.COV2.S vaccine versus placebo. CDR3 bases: TGTGCCAGCAGCTTCGTCCCGGCCGGAGATGGCTACACCTTC. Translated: CASSFVPAGDGYTF.